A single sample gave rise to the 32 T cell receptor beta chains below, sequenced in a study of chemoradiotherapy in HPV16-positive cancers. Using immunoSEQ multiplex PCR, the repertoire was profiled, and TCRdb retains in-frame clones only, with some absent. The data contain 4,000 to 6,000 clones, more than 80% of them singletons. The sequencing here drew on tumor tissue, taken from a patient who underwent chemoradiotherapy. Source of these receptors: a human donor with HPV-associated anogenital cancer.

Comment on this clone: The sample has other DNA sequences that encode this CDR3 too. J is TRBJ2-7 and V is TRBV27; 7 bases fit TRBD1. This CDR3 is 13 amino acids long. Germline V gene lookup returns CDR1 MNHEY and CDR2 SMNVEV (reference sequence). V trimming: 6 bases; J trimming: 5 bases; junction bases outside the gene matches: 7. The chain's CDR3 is CASRRQGGHEQYF. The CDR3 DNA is TGTGCCAGCAGGAGACAGGGTGGGCACGAGCAGTACTTC.

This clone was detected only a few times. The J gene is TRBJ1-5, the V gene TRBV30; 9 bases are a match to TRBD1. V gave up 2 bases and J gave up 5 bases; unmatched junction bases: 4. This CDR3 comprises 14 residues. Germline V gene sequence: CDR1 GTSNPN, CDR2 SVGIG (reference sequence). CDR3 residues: CAWSKGQGDQPQHF. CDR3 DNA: TGTGCCTGGAGTAAGGGACAGGGCGATCAGCCCCAGCATTTT.

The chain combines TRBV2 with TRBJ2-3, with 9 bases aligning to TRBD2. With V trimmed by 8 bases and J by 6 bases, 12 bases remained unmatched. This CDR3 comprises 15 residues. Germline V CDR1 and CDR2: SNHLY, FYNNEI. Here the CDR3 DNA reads TGTGCCAGCGGGGAGATAGCGGGGGCCGGGGATACGCAGTATTTT. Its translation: CASGEIAGAGDTQYF.

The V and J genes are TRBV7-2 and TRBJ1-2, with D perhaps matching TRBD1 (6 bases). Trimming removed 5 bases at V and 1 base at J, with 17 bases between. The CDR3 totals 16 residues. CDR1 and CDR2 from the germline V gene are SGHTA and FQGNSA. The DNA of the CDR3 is TGTGCCAGCAGCCCCCAGGTGGGGGCTCTTAACTATGGCTACACCTTC. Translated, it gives CASSPQVGALNYGYTF.

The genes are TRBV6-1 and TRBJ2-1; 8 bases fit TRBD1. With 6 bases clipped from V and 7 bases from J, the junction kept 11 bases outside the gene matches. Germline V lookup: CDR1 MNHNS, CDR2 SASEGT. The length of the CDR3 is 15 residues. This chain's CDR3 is CASRHGTGRYNEQFF. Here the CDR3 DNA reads TGTGCCAGCAGGCACGGGACAGGTCGGTATAATGAGCAGTTCTTC.

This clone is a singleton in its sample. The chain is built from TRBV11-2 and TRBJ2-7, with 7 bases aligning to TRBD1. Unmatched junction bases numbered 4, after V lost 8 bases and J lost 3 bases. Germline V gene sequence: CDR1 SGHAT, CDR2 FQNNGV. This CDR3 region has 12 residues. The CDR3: CASGGQVYEQYF. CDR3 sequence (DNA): TGTGCCAGCGGAGGACAGGTCTACGAGCAGTACTTC.

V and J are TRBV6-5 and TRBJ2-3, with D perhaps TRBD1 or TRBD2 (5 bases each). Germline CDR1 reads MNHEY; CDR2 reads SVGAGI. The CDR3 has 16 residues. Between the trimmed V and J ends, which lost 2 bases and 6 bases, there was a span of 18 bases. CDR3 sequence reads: CASSYRGTKGGDTQYF. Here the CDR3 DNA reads TGTGCCAGCAGTTACCGGGGCACTAAAGGTGGGGATACGCAGTATTTT.

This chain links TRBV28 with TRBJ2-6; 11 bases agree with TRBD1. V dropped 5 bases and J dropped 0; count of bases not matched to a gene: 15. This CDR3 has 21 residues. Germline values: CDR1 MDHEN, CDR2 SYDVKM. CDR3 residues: CASSIDRTGGVGLSGANVLTF. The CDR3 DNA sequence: TGTGCCAGCAGTATTGACAGGACAGGGGGCGTCGGGCTCTCTGGGGCCAACGTCCTGACTTTC. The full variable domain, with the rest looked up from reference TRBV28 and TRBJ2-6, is DVKVTQSSRYLVKRTGEKVFLECVQDMDHENMFWYRQDPGLGLRLIYFSYDVKMKEKGDIPEGYSVSREKKERFSLILESASTNQTSMYLCASSIDRTGGVGLSGANVLTFGAGSRLTVL.

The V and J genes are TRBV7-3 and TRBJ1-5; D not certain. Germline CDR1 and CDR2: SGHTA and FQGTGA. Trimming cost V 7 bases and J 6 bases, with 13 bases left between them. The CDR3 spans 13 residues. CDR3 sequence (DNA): TGTGCCAGCACCAAGCGGTTGACTCAGCCCCAGCATTTT. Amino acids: CASTKRLTQPQHF.

CDR3 region: CASDLGWTGELFF. The CDR3 DNA follows: TGTGCCTCGGACCTCGGTTGGACCGGGGAGCTGTTTTTT. The J gene is TRBJ2-2, the V gene TRBV30; D unclear. This CDR3 is 13 amino acids long. Germline V CDR1 and CDR2: GTSNPN, SVGIG (reference sequence). Deletions cut 7 bases from V and 5 bases from J, with 14 bases between.

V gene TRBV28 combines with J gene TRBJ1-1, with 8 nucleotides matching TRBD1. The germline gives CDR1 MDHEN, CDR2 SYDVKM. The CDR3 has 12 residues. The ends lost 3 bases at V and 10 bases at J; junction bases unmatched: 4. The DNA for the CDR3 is TGTGCCAGCAGTTTGGAGGACAGGGCAGCTTTCTTT. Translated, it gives CASSLEDRAAFF. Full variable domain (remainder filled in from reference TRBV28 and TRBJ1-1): DVKVTQSSRYLVKRTGEKVFLECVQDMDHENMFWYRQDPGLGLRLIYFSYDVKMKEKGDIPEGYSVSREKKERFSLILESASTNQTSMYLCASSLEDRAAFFGQGTRLTVV.

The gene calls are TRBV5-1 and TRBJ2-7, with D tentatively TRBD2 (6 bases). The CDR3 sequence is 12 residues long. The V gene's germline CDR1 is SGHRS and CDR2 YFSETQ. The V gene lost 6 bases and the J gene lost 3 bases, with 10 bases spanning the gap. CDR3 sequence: CASTGVGYEQYF. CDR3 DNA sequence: TGCGCCAGCACGGGGGTAGGCTACGAGCAGTACTTC.

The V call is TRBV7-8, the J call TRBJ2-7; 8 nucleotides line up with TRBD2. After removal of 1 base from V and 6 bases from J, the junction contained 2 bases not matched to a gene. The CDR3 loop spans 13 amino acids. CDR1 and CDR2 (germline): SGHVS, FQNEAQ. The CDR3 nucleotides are TGTGCCAGCAGCTTAGGCCTAGCGGGCGAGCAGTACTTC. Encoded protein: CASSLGLAGEQYF.

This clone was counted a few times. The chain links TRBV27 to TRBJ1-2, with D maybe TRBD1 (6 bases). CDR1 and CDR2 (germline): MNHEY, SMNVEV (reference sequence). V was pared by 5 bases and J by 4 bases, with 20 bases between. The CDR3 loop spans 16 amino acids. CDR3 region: CASSPVGAQGVYGYTF. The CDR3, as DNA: TGTGCCAGCAGTCCTGTAGGGGCACAGGGCGTCTATGGCTACACCTTC.

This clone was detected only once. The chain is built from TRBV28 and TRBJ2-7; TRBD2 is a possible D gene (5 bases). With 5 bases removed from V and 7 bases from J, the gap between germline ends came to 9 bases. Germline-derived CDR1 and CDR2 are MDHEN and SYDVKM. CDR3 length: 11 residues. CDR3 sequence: CASSRSGEQYF. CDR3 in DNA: TGTGCCAGCAGTCGGTCGGGGGAGCAGTACTTC.

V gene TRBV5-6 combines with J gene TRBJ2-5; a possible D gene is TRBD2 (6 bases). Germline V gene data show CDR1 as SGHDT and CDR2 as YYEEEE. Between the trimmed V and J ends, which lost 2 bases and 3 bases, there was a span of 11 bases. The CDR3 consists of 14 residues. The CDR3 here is CASSLGGGEETQYF. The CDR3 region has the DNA TGTGCCAGCAGCTTAGGTGGCGGGGAAGAGACCCAGTACTTC.

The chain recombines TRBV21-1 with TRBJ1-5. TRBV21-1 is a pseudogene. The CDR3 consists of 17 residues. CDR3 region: CASSSIGGQGSNQPQHF. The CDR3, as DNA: TGTGCCAGCAGCTCCATCGGGGGGCAGGGGAGCAATCAGCCCCAGCATTTT.

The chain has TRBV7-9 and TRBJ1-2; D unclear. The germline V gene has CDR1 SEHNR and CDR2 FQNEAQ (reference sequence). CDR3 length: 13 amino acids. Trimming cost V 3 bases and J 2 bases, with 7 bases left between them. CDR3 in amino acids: CASSLEGNYGYTF. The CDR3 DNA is TGTGCCAGCAGCTTGGAAGGGAACTATGGCTACACCTTC.

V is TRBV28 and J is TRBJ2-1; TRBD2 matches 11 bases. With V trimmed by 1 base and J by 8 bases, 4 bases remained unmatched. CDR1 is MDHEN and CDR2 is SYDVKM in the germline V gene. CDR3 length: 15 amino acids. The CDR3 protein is CASSLLVLAGDEQFF. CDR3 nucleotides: TGTGCCAGCAGTTTATTGGTACTAGCGGGAGATGAGCAGTTCTTC. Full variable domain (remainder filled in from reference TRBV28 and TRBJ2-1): DVKVTQSSRYLVKRTGEKVFLECVQDMDHENMFWYRQDPGLGLRLIYFSYDVKMKEKGDIPEGYSVSREKKERFSLILESASTNQTSMYLCASSLLVLAGDEQFFGPGTRLTVL.

The CDR3 DNA follows: TGTGCCAGCTCACCAACCCAGGACTACTACGAGCAGTACTTC. Its translation: CASSPTQDYYEQYF. This chain links TRBV18 with TRBJ2-7; TRBD2 is a possible D gene (6 bases). Trimming cost V 2 bases and J 3 bases, with 11 bases left between them. The CDR3 covers 14 residues. Germline loops: CDR1 KGHSH, CDR2 LQKENI.

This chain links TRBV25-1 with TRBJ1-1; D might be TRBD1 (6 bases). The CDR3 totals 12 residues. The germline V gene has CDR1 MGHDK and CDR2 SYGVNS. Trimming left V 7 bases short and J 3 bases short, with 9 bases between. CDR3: CASMAGDTEAFF. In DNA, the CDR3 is TGTGCCAGCATGGCAGGGGACACTGAAGCTTTCTTT. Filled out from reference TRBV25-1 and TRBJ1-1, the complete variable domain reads EADIYQTPRYLVIGTGKKITLECSQTMGHDKMYWYQQDPGMELHLIHYSYGVNSTEKGDLSSESTVSRIRTEHFPLTLESARPSHTSQYLCASMAGDTEAFFGQGTRLTVV.

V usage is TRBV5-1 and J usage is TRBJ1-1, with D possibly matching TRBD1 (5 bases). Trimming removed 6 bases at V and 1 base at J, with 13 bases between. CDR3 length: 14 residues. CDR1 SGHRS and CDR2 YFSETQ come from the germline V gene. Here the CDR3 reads CASNPGRSNTEAFF. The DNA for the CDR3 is TGCGCCAGCAACCCAGGGCGCTCGAACACTGAAGCTTTCTTT.

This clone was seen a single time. CDR3 nucleotide sequence: TGTGCCAGCAGCACCCACCGGACAGGTCCGGACGAGCAGTACTTC. This sequence encodes CASSTHRTGPDEQYF. The chain recombines TRBV7-2 with TRBJ2-7; 7 bases map to TRBD1. J gave up 5 bases and V 5 bases, and 12 bases lay outside the gene matches. Germline assignment: CDR1 SGHTA and CDR2 FQGNSA. The CDR3 is made up of 15 amino acids.

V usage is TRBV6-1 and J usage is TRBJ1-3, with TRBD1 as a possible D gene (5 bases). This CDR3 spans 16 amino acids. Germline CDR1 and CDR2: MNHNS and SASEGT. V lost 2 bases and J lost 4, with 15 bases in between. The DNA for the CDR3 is TGTGCCAGCAGTGAACCCGGTTTGACAGCCGGAAACACCATATATTTT. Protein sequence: CASSEPGLTAGNTIYF.

CDR3 residues: CASSTGEGSNQPQHF. For the CDR3, the DNA is TGTGCCAGTAGTACAGGGGAGGGAAGCAATCAGCCCCAGCATTTT. This chain joins TRBV19 and TRBJ1-5; tentative D call: TRBD1 (6 bases). V was trimmed by 4 bases and J by 1 base, leaving 11 bases between them. CDR3 length: 15 amino acids. Per germline, CDR1 LNHDA and CDR2 SQIVND (reference sequence).

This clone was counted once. CDR3 amino acids: CASSRGTGMNTEAFF. CDR3 nucleotide sequence: TGCGCCAGCAGCAGGGGGACAGGGATGAACACTGAAGCTTTCTTT. The chain links TRBV5-1 to TRBJ1-1; 9 bases are shared with TRBD1. The germline gives CDR1 SGHRS, CDR2 YFSETQ. The length of the CDR3 is 15 residues. V was pared by 4 bases and J by 0 bases, with 4 bases of the junction left unmatched.

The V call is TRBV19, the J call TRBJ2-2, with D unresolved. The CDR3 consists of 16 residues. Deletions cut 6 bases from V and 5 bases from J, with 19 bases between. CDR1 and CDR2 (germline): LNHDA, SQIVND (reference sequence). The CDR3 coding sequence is TGTGCCAGTAGCCCCGGGTGGGCTAGTACTACCGGGGAGCTGTTTTTT. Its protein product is CASSPGWASTTGELFF.

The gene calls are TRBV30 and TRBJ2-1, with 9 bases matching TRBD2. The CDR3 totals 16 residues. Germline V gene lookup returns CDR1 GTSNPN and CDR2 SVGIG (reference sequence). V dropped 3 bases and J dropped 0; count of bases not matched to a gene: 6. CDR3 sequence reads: CAWRIAGVSSYNEQFF. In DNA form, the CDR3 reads TGTGCCTGGAGAATAGCGGGGGTAAGCTCCTACAATGAGCAGTTCTTC.

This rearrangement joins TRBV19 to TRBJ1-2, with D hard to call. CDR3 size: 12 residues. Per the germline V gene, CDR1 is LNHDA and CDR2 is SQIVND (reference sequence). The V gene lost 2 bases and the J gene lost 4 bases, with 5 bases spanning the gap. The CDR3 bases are TGTGCCAGTAGTATATCTGTCTATGGCTACACCTTC. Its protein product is CASSISVYGYTF.

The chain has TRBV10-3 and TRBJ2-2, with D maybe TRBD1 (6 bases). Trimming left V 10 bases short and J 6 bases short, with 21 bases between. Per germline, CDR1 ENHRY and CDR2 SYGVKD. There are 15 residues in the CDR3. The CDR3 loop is CATEKQGESAGELFF. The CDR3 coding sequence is TGTGCCACCGAAAAACAGGGTGAAAGTGCCGGGGAGCTGTTTTTT.

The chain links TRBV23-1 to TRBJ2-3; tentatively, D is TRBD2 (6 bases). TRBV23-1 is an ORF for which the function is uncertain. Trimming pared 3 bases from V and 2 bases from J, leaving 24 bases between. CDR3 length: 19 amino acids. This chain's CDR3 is CASSHESYRIAEDTDTQYF. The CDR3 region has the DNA TGCGCCAGCAGTCATGAATCTTATCGGATAGCGGAGGACACAGATACGCAGTATTTT.

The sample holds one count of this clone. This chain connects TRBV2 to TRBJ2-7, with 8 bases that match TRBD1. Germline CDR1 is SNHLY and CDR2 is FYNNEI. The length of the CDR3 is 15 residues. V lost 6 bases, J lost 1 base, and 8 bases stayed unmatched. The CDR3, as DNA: TGTGCCAGCAGCGGACGGGGACAGGCTTCCTACGAGCAGTACTTC. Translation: CASSGRGQASYEQYF.